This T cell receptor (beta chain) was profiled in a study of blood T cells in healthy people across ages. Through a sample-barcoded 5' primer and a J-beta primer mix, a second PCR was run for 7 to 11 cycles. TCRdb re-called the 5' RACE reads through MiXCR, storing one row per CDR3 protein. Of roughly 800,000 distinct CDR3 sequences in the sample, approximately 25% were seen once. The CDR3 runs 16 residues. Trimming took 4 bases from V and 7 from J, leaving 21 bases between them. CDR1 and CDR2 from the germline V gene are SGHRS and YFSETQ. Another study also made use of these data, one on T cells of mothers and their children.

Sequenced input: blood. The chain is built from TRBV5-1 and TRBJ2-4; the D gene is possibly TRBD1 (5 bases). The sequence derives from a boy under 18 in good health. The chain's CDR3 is CASSTGPGLSGNIQYF. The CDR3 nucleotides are TGCGCCAGCAGCACAGGACCCGGTTTGTCAGGGAACATTCAGTACTTC.